These T cell receptor beta chains were read from a single sample in a study of shared clonotypes between healthy human individuals. Sequenced by immunoSEQ multiplex PCR; TCRdb stores in-frame clones only, minus some. The repertoire holds roughly 1,800,000 clones, roughly 94% seen once, with 1% to 1.5% in the top ten. Sequenced: naive CD8+ T cells sorted from blood. The source is a man between 18 and 29 years old in good health. Each CDR3 is given with its conserved first and last residue. The D gene is left open where the match is weak.

J gene | V gene | D gene | CDR3 protein
TRBJ2-7 | TRBV4-3 | TRBD1 | CASSQGTGGLSYEQYF
TRBJ2-2 | TRBV30 | NA | CAWTSGDSGGELFF
TRBJ2-2 | TRBV28 | NA | CASSLLGRVNTGELFF
TRBJ2-7 | TRBV5-1 | NA | CASSRVSQAYEQYF
TRBJ2-7 | TRBV27 | NA | CATGDYEQYF
TRBJ2-5 | TRBV4-3 | TRBD1 | CASSQAGGLGETQYF
TRBJ2-1 | TRBV4-1 | TRBD1 | CASSQVSGQGLYNEQFF
TRBJ2-7 | TRBV2 | NA | CASREGTLDSYEQYF
TRBJ1-1 | TRBV28 | NA | CASSGGEGANTEAFF
TRBJ2-7 | TRBV30 | NA | CAWRPGFYEQYF
TRBJ1-5 | TRBV7-9 | NA | CASSLGTSVDQPQHF
TRBJ2-3 | TRBV6-4 | NA | CASSETVGPTDTQYF
TRBJ2-7 | TRBV5-1 | TRBD1 | CASSYRQGSSYEQYF
TRBJ1-1 | TRBV9 | TRBD1 | CASSATGGTEAFF
TRBJ2-7 | TRBV2 | NA | CASSEIWDDSYEQYF
TRBJ2-3 | TRBV5-1 | TRBD2 | CASSLLGAGGPDTQYF
TRBJ1-2 | TRBV7-9 | TRBD1 | CASTTYDREYGYGYTF
TRBJ2-1 | TRBV5-4 | TRBD2 | CASSRLAGADNEQFF
TRBJ2-7 | TRBV27 | NA | CASRRLNSYEQYF
TRBJ2-7 | TRBV30 | TRBD1 | CAWALGQGISYEQYF
TRBJ2-7 | TRBV9 | TRBD2 | CASSVGGTNYEQYF
TRBJ2-7 | TRBV4-1 | TRBD1 | CASSQAGTVTYEQYF
TRBJ1-2 | TRBV5-4 | NA | CASRGGMVGYTF
TRBJ2-7 | TRBV9 | NA | CASSPRGGFEQYF
TRBJ1-2 | TRBV5-6 | TRBD1 | CASSLGTGEFYNGYTF
TRBJ2-2 | TRBV4-3 | TRBD2 | CASSQDWTSGSPGELFF
TRBJ2-5 | TRBV5-1 | NA | CASSLLSVAQETQYF
TRBJ2-7 | TRBV4-1 | TRBD1 | CASSPRQGSYEQYF
TRBJ2-7 | TRBV30 | NA | CAWGVESGLYEQYF
TRBJ1-2 | TRBV19 | NA | CASSIDGANYGYTF
TRBJ2-3 | TRBV15 | NA | CATSRSGTHTDTQYF
TRBJ1-6 | TRBV11-2 | NA | CASSLENRVGSPLHF
TRBJ2-7 | TRBV6-5 | NA | CASSPLGGEQYF
TRBJ1-1 | TRBV7-8 | NA | CASSLGSVNTEAFF
TRBJ2-1 | TRBV7-9 | NA | CASTVPGFSYNEQFF
TRBJ1-2 | TRBV6-1 | TRBD1 | CASRDRNYNYGYTF
TRBJ2-5 | TRBV10-3 | NA | CAISESRGLETQYF
TRBJ2-7 | TRBV5-4 | TRBD1 | CASSLIGTGAYEQYF
TRBJ2-7 | TRBV10-3 | TRBD1 | CAISEVGTGVNEQYF